These 9 T cell receptor beta chains were sequenced from one sample in a study of T cells in Graves' hyperthyroidism and ophthalmopathy. The investigators amplified TCR beta CDR3 regions from RNA transcripts. A first-round RT-PCR of the TCR CDR3 used the HTBI primer set. From the multiplex PCR reads, TCRdb called clonotypes with MiXCR, one entry per CDR3 protein. The sample includes roughly 660,000 distinct CDR3 sequences, roughly a sixth of them seen just once. The sample comprised blood. These receptors were taken from a man aged 50-60 years with Graves' hyperthyroidism.

As for this clonotype: At one end the junction does not follow the germline gene, possibly because of a read error. This sequence joins TRBV29-1 and TRBJ2-1, with D unresolved. The length of the CDR3 is 14 residues. CDR1 and CDR2 (germline): SQVTM, ANQGSEA. CDR3 protein: CIVVFDLSYNEQFF. The CDR3 bases are TGCATCGTTGTTTTTGACCTCTCCTACAATGAGCAGTTCTTC.

Many counts were recorded for this clonotype. The chain recombines TRBV18 with TRBJ2-3, with D perhaps TRBD2 (6 bases). Germline CDR1 and CDR2: KGHSH and LQKENI. V lost 3 bases and J 0 bases, leaving 10 bases between the germline ends. The CDR3 totals 15 residues. CDR3 nucleotides: TGTGCCAGCTCACCTCAGGAGGGTAGCACAGATACGCAGTATTTT. Translated, it gives CASSPQEGSTDTQYF.

This clonotype was recorded at least ten times. One end of the junction does not line up with germline, which may come from a read error. The chain carries TRBV10-3 and TRBJ2-1; D might be TRBD2 (5 bases). The CDR3 runs 14 residues. Germline lookup yields CDR1 ENHRY and CDR2 SYGVKD. CDR3 residues: CAISGGLAYNEQFF. The CDR3 DNA reads TGTGCGATCAGTGGAGGACTGGCCTACAATGAGCAGTTCTTC.

The chain links TRBV9 to TRBJ2-1, with 8 bases lining up with TRBD2. The germline CDR1 and CDR2 sequences are SGDLS and YYNGEE. The ends lost 3 bases at V and 2 bases at J; junction bases unmatched: 7. CDR3 length: 16 residues. The CDR3 loop is CASSEGAGAPYNEQFF. CDR3 in DNA: TGTGCCAGCAGCGAGGGAGCGGGAGCCCCCTACAATGAGCAGTTCTTC.

This rearrangement joins TRBV7-6 to TRBJ2-3; tentatively, D is TRBD2 (6 bases). The CDR3 loop spans 16 amino acids. V shed 5 bases and J shed 0 bases, with 15 bases lying between them. The germline V gene encodes CDR1 SGHVS and CDR2 FNYEAQ. The CDR3 spells CASSDRRGLSTDTQYF. In DNA form, the CDR3 reads TGTGCCAGCAGCGACCGGCGGGGACTGAGCACAGATACGCAGTATTTT. Filled out from reference TRBV7-6 and TRBJ2-3, the complete variable domain reads GAGVSQSPRYKVTKRGQDVALRCDPISGHVSLYWYRQALGQGPEFLTYFNYEAQQDKSGLPNDRFSAERPEGSISTLTIQRTEQRDSAMYRCASSDRRGLSTDTQYFGPGTRLTVL.

CDR3 nucleotides: TGTGCCAGCAGCTGGGCAAGGAATGAGCAGTTCTTC. Its translation: CASSWARNEQFF. This chain joins TRBV3-1 and TRBJ2-1; D unresolved. Germline loops: CDR1 LGHDT, CDR2 YNNKEL (reference sequence). CDR3 length equals 12 residues. The ends were cut back, 5 bases at V and 7 bases at J, with 9 bases in the middle.

This chain joins TRBV5-1 and TRBJ2-5, with 8 nucleotides matching TRBD1. The trim removed 5 bases at V and 6 bases at J, leaving 12 bases unmatched. The length of the CDR3 is 15 residues. From germline, CDR1 is SGHRS and CDR2 YFSETQ. CDR3 region: CASRPTPRGPQTQYF. The CDR3 bases are TGCGCCAGCAGACCAACCCCCAGGGGGCCACAGACCCAGTACTTC. Drawing the rest from reference TRBV5-1 and TRBJ2-5, the complete variable domain is KAGVTQTPRYLIKTRGQQVTLSCSPISGHRSVSWYQQTPGQGLQFLFEYFSETQRNKGNFPGRFSGRQFSNSRSEMNVSTLELGDSALYLCASRPTPRGPQTQYFGPGTRLLVL.

This clonotype was seen at least ten times. This rearrangement joins TRBV28 to TRBJ2-7; 11 bases map to TRBD2. J lost 2 bases, V lost 7 bases, and 10 bases had no gene match. The CDR3 consists of 16 residues. Germline CDR1 reads MDHEN; CDR2 reads SYDVKM. CDR3 protein: CASTLGLAGGTYEQYF. As DNA, the CDR3 is TGTGCCAGCACCTTAGGGCTAGCGGGAGGCACCTACGAGCAGTACTTC. The full variable domain, its missing parts supplied by reference TRBV28 and TRBJ2-7, is DVKVTQSSRYLVKRTGEKVFLECVQDMDHENMFWYRQDPGLGLRLIYFSYDVKMKEKGDIPEGYSVSREKKERFSLILESASTNQTSMYLCASTLGLAGGTYEQYFGPGTRLTVT.

The chain combines TRBV6-1 with TRBJ1-5; maybe TRBD1 (6 bases). This CDR3 region has 14 residues. Trimming removed 7 bases from V and 5 bases from J, with 15 bases in between. The germline CDR1 and CDR2 sequences are MNHNS and SASEGT. The CDR3 reads CASNDVQGYQPQHF. The CDR3 DNA reads as TGTGCCAGCAATGATGTCCAGGGGTATCAGCCCCAGCATTTT.